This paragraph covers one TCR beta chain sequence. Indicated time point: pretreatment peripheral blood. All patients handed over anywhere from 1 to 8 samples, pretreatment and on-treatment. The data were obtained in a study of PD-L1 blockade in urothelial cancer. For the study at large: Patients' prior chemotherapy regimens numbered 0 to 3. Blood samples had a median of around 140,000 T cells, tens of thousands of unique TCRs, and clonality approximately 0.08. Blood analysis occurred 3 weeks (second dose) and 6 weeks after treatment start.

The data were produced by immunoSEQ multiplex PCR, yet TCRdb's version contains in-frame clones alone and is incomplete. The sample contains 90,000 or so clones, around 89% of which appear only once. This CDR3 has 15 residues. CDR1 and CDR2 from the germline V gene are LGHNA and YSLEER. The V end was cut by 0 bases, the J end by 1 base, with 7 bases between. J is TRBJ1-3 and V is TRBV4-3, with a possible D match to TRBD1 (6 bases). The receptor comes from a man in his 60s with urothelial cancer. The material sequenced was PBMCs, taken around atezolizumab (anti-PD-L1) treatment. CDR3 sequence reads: CASSQEGASGNTIYF. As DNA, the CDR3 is TGCGCCAGCAGCCAAGAGGGGGCGTCTGGAAACACCATATATTTT.